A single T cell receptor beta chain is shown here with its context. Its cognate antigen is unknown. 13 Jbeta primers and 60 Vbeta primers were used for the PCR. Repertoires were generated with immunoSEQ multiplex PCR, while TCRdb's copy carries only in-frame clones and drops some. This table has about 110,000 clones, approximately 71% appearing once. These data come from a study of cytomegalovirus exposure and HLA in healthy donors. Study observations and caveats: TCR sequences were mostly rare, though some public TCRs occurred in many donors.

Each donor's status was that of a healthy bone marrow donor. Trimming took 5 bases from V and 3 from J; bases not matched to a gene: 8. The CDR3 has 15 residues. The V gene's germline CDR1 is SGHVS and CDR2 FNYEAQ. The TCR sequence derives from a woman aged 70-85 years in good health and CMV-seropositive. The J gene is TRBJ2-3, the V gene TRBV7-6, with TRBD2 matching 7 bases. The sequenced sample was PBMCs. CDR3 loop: CASSGRRGMTDTQYF. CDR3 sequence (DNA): TGTGCCAGCAGCGGACGGCGGGGGATGACAGATACGCAGTATTTT.